Here is one TCR beta chain with its context. The protocol was immunoSEQ multiplex PCR, while the TCRdb copy is restricted to in-frame clones and leaves out a portion. The sample includes more than 75,000 clones, approximately 81% of them seen just once. The source of the sample is a study of control samples from healthy donors and cancer patients. The source is a woman aged 25 to 39 in good health. The specimen sequenced was blood.

CDR3: CATRRGADTDTQYF. The CDR3 region has the DNA TGTGCCACCCGGCGAGGGGCGGACACAGATACGCAGTATTTT. The rearrangement links TRBV24-1 to TRBJ2-3; TRBD1 or TRBD2 may be the D gene (5 bases each). Trimming took off 9 bases at V and 2 bases at J, with 14 bases between the two ends. The CDR3 loop spans 14 amino acids. Looked up from germline, CDR1 is KGHDR and CDR2 is SFDVKD.